The text below deals with one T cell receptor beta chain. Its antigen remains unknown. Trimming removed 4 bases from V and 3 bases from J; junction bases left unmatched: 6. The CDR3 covers 16 residues. Germline CDR1 SEHNR, CDR2 FQNEAQ (reference sequence). RNA transcripts were the source from which TCR beta CDR3 regions were amplified. The library came from an HTBI-primed first-round RT-PCR and a second-round multiplex PCR. TCRdb processed the multiplex PCR reads anew with MiXCR; each CDR3 protein has one entry. The table has roughly 700,000 distinct CDR3 sequences, approximately 40% seen once. Disease in donors with ophthalmopathy had moderate-to-severe activity, CAS ≥3, NOSPECS ≥4 and under 3 months' duration. PBMCs were density-gradient isolated from around 9.2 ml fresh blood. These data come from a study of Graves' ophthalmopathy and Graves' hyperthyroidism. Findings of the study overall: In separating ophthalmopathy from stable hyperthyroidism, a 13-signature model achieved about 91% sensitivity and around 81% specificity. Ophthalmopathy progression cases were predicted by the model with approximately 66% sensitivity and 72.22% specificity.

The material sequenced was peripheral blood. The clonotype comes from an adult man with Graves' ophthalmopathy. The chain combines TRBV7-9 with TRBJ2-1; the match to TRBD2 covers 10 bases. This CDR3 is CASSSLAGGNYNEQFF. The DNA for the CDR3 is TGTGCCAGCAGCTCGTTAGCGGGGGGCAACTACAATGAGCAGTTCTTC. Complete variable domain (other parts from reference TRBV7-9 and TRBJ2-1): DTGVSQNPRHKITKRGQNVTFRCDPISEHNRLYWYRQTLGQGPEFLTYFQNEAQLEKSRLLSDRFSAERPKGSFSTLEIQRTEQGDSAMYLCASSSLAGGNYNEQFFGPGTRLTVL.